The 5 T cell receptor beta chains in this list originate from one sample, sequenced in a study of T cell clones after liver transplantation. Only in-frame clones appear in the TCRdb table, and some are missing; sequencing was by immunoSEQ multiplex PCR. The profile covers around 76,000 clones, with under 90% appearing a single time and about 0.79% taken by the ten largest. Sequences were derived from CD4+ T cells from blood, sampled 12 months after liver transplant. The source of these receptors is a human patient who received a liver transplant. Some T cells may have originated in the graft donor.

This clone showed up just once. The CDR3 DNA reads TGTGCCAGCAGTTTTTTCACCGGGACAGGAATTATAAGCGAGCCCCAGCATTTT. It specifies CASSFFTGTGIISEPQHF. The chain uses TRBV28 and TRBJ1-5; 8 bases match TRBD1. Germline CDR1 is MDHEN and CDR2 is SYDVKM. The CDR3 extends over 18 amino acids. J lost 8 bases, V lost 3 bases, and 18 bases had no gene match.

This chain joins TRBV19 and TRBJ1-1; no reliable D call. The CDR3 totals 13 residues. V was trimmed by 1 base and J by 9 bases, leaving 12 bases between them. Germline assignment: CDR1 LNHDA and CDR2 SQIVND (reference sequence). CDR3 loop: CASSIGRSSKAFF. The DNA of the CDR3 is TGTGCCAGTAGTATAGGGAGGTCATCGAAAGCTTTCTTT.

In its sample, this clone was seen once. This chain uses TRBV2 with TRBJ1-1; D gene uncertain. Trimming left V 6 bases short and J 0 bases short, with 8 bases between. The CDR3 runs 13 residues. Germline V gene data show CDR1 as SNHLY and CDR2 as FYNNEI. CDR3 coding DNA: TGTGCCAGCAGAGCCGAGGTGAACACTGAAGCTTTCTTT. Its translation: CASRAEVNTEAFF.

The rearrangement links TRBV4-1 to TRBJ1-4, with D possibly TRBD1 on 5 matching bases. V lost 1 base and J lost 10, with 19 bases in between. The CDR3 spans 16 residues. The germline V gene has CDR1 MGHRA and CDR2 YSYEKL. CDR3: CASSQGEIGAIGKLFF. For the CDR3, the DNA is TGCGCCAGCAGCCAAGGAGAGATTGGGGCAATTGGAAAACTGTTTTTT.

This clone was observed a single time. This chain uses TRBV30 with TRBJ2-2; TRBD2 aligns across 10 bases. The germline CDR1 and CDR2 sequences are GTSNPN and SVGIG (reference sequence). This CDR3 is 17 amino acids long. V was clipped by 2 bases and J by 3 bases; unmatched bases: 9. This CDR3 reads CAWSPGRTSGHTGELFF. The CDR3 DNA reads TGTGCCTGGAGTCCAGGAAGGACTAGCGGACACACCGGGGAGCTGTTTTTT.